A selection of T cell receptor beta chains follows, all from one sample in a study of OX40 agonist ivuxolimab in advanced cancers. TCRdb's table, derived via immunoSEQ multiplex PCR, lists solely in-frame clones and lacks some. The sample holds tens of thousands of clones; more than 80% are singletons and the top ten take 1.1%. Here the sequenced sample was CD4+ or CD8+ T cells sorted from blood, taken in a trial of the OX40 agonist ivuxolimab. The receptors originated from an adult with an advanced solid tumor such as melanoma, head and neck, liver or kidney cancer. CDR3s include the opening cysteine and the closing phenylalanine or tryptophan. The D gene is left open where the match is weak. The size entry is marked missing in some rows and otherwise reads once, few, many or a size class.

CDR3 length: 12; V gene: TRBV2; J gene: TRBJ1-3; clone size: NA; D gene: NA; CDR3 protein: CASSTEGNTIYF; CDR3 DNA: TGTGCCAGCAGTACGGAAGGAAACACCATATATTTT
CDR3 length: 14; V gene: TRBV5-6; J gene: TRBJ1-1; clone size: NA; D gene: NA; CDR3 protein: CASSFARPPGGAFF; CDR3 DNA: TGTGCCAGCAGCTTTGCGCGACCGCCGGGCGGGGCTTTCTTT
CDR3 length: 13; V gene: TRBV6-6; J gene: TRBJ2-5; clone size: once; D gene: NA; CDR3 protein: CASSHRDQETQYF; CDR3 DNA: TGTGCCAGCAGCCACAGGGACCAAGAGACCCAGTACTTC
CDR3 length: 16; V gene: TRBV7-8; J gene: TRBJ1-1; clone size: NA; D gene: TRBD1; CDR3 protein: CASSLGTGDMNTEAFF; CDR3 DNA: TGTGCCAGCAGCTTAGGGACAGGCGACATGAACACTGAAGCTTTCTTT
CDR3 length: 17; V gene: TRBV11-2; J gene: TRBJ2-7; clone size: NA; D gene: TRBD2; CDR3 protein: CASSREALAGRSYEQYF; CDR3 DNA: TGTGCCAGCAGCCGCGAAGCCCTAGCGGGGCGCTCCTACGAGCAGTACTTC
CDR3 length: 13; V gene: TRBV2; J gene: TRBJ1-1; clone size: NA; D gene: NA; CDR3 protein: CASSEARWTEAFF; CDR3 DNA: TGTGCCAGCAGTGAAGCTCGGTGGACTGAAGCTTTCTTT
CDR3 length: 16; V gene: TRBV29-1; J gene: TRBJ1-4; clone size: NA; D gene: NA; CDR3 protein: CSVGGGRPATNEKLFF; CDR3 DNA: TGCAGCGTTGGTGGCGGAAGACCGGCAACTAATGAAAAACTGTTTTTT
CDR3 length: 14; V gene: TRBV23-1; J gene: TRBJ2-7; clone size: NA; D gene: NA; CDR3 protein: CASSSPPGSYEQYF; CDR3 DNA: TGCGCCAGCAGTTCCCCGCCAGGGTCCTACGAGCAGTACTTC
CDR3 length: 15; V gene: TRBV18; J gene: TRBJ1-1; clone size: NA; D gene: NA; CDR3 protein: CASSPLTEGSAEAFF; CDR3 DNA: TGTGCCAGCTCACCTTTGACAGAGGGGTCCGCTGAAGCTTTCTTT
CDR3 length: 13; V gene: TRBV25-1; J gene: TRBJ2-2; clone size: NA; D gene: NA; CDR3 protein: CASSLKGLGELFF; CDR3 DNA: TGTGCCAGCAGTCTAAAAGGGTTGGGGGAGCTGTTTTTT
CDR3 length: 15; V gene: TRBV2; J gene: TRBJ1-5; clone size: NA; D gene: TRBD1; CDR3 protein: CASRGDRGLNQPQHF; CDR3 DNA: TGTGCCAGCAGGGGGGACAGGGGGCTTAATCAGCCCCAGCATTTT
CDR3 length: 15; V gene: TRBV6-6; J gene: TRBJ2-5; clone size: NA; D gene: NA; CDR3 protein: CASSVPGLGGETQYF; CDR3 DNA: TGTGCCAGCTCGGTCCCCGGACTAGGGGGGGAGACCCAGTACTTC
CDR3 length: 14; V gene: TRBV6-1; J gene: TRBJ2-1; clone size: once; D gene: NA; CDR3 protein: CASIDTGWVNEQFF; CDR3 DNA: TGTGCCAGCATCGATACCGGGTGGGTCAATGAGCAGTTCTTC
CDR3 length: 14; V gene: TRBV6-5; J gene: TRBJ2-5; clone size: NA; D gene: NA; CDR3 protein: CASSGSPHPWTQYF; CDR3 DNA: TGTGCCAGCAGTGGCTCCCCCCATCCCTGGACCCAGTACTTC
CDR3 length: 18; V gene: TRBV27; J gene: TRBJ2-2; clone size: NA; D gene: TRBD2; CDR3 protein: CASSFRPHGTSGAGELFF; CDR3 DNA: TGTGCCAGCAGTTTCAGACCACACGGGACTAGCGGGGCAGGGGAGCTGTTTTTT
CDR3 length: 14; V gene: TRBV19; J gene: TRBJ2-1; clone size: NA; D gene: NA; CDR3 protein: CASSPGGAYNEQFF; CDR3 DNA: TGTGCCAGTAGTCCAGGGGGGGCTTACAATGAGCAGTTCTTC
CDR3 length: 12; V gene: TRBV5-4; J gene: TRBJ2-7; clone size: NA; D gene: NA; CDR3 protein: CASQGSDYEQYF; CDR3 DNA: TGTGCCAGCCAGGGATCCGACTACGAGCAGTACTTC
CDR3 length: 16; V gene: TRBV5-4; J gene: TRBJ2-3; clone size: once; D gene: TRBD2; CDR3 protein: CASSLAQGGGTDTQYF; CDR3 DNA: TGTGCCAGCAGCTTGGCCCAGGGCGGGGGGACAGATACGCAGTATTTT
CDR3 length: 21; V gene: TRBV5-1; J gene: TRBJ1-2; clone size: few; D gene: NA; CDR3 protein: CASSLWGDGRAGPPSNYGYTF; CDR3 DNA: TGCGCCAGCAGCTTGTGGGGGGACGGCCGAGCGGGGCCCCCATCTAACTATGGCTACACCTTC
CDR3 length: 15; V gene: TRBV6-6; J gene: TRBJ2-7; clone size: NA; D gene: TRBD1; CDR3 protein: CASSYHETGGLEQYF; CDR3 DNA: TGTGCCAGCAGTTACCACGAGACAGGGGGCCTCGAGCAGTACTTC
CDR3 length: 14; V gene: TRBV10-2; J gene: TRBJ1-6; clone size: NA; D gene: NA; CDR3 protein: CASSEGKSNSPLHF; CDR3 DNA: TGCGCCAGCAGTGAGGGGAAAAGCAATTCACCCCTCCACTTT
CDR3 length: 18; V gene: TRBV6-1; J gene: TRBJ1-5; clone size: NA; D gene: NA; CDR3 protein: CASSEQWMGGSVRQPQHF; CDR3 DNA: TGTGCCAGCAGTGAACAGTGGATGGGAGGGTCAGTTCGTCAGCCCCAGCATTTT
CDR3 length: 15; V gene: TRBV11-2; J gene: TRBJ2-7; clone size: NA; D gene: NA; CDR3 protein: CASSLGWGLSYEQYF; CDR3 DNA: TGTGCCAGCAGCCTCGGATGGGGGCTTTCCTACGAGCAGTACTTC
CDR3 length: 14; V gene: TRBV6-1; J gene: TRBJ1-5; clone size: few; D gene: NA; CDR3 protein: CASSETGPDQPQHF; CDR3 DNA: TGTGCCAGCAGTGAAACCGGGCCTGATCAGCCCCAGCATTTT
CDR3 length: 13; V gene: TRBV6-4; J gene: TRBJ2-2; clone size: NA; D gene: NA; CDR3 protein: CASSDSYTGELFF; CDR3 DNA: TGTGCCAGCAGTGACTCCTACACCGGGGAGCTGTTTTTT
CDR3 length: 15; V gene: TRBV7-2; J gene: TRBJ2-1; clone size: NA; D gene: TRBD2; CDR3 protein: CASSLGLAGHNEQFF; CDR3 DNA: TGTGCCAGCAGCTTGGGACTAGCGGGACACAATGAGCAGTTCTTC
CDR3 length: 17; V gene: TRBV18; J gene: TRBJ1-1; clone size: NA; D gene: NA; CDR3 protein: CASSPPQGSRQYAEAFF; CDR3 DNA: TGTGCCAGCTCACCACCCCAGGGATCAAGGCAGTACGCTGAAGCTTTCTTT
CDR3 length: 15; V gene: TRBV7-2; J gene: TRBJ2-3; clone size: few; D gene: NA; CDR3 protein: CASSLAGAGPDTQYF; CDR3 DNA: TGTGCCAGCAGCTTAGCGGGTGCGGGGCCAGATACGCAGTATTTT
CDR3 length: 16; V gene: TRBV25-1; J gene: TRBJ1-4; clone size: NA; D gene: NA; CDR3 protein: CASSELKTPTNEKLFF; CDR3 DNA: TGTGCCAGCAGTGAACTAAAGACCCCTACTAATGAAAAACTGTTTTTT
CDR3 length: 17; V gene: TRBV4-1; J gene: TRBJ1-4; clone size: NA; D gene: TRBD1; CDR3 protein: CASSPIDRGVRNEKLFF; CDR3 DNA: TGCGCCAGCAGCCCCATTGACAGGGGGGTTAGGAATGAAAAACTGTTTTTT
CDR3 length: 16; V gene: TRBV13; J gene: TRBJ1-6; clone size: few; D gene: NA; CDR3 protein: CASSLFVGEHNSPLHF; CDR3 DNA: TGTGCCAGCAGCTTATTCGTGGGGGAACATAATTCACCCCTCCACTTT
CDR3 length: 13; V gene: TRBV30; J gene: TRBJ1-1; clone size: few; D gene: NA; CDR3 protein: CAWSVRRDTEAFF; CDR3 DNA: TGTGCCTGGAGTGTACGCAGGGACACTGAAGCTTTCTTT
CDR3 length: 13; V gene: TRBV21-1; J gene: TRBJ2-7; clone size: NA; D gene: NA; CDR3 protein: CASSNREPYEQYF; CDR3 DNA: TGTGCCAGCAGCAACCGGGAACCCTACGAGCAGTACTTC
CDR3 length: 14; V gene: TRBV5-1; J gene: TRBJ1-2; clone size: NA; D gene: NA; CDR3 protein: CASSLPQGRGGYTF; CDR3 DNA: TGCGCCAGCAGCTTGCCCCAGGGCCGGGGTGGCTACACCTTC
CDR3 length: 13; V gene: TRBV5-6; J gene: TRBJ2-3; clone size: NA; D gene: NA; CDR3 protein: CASSLQGTDTQYF; CDR3 DNA: TGTGCCAGCAGCTTACAGGGCACAGATACGCAGTATTTT
CDR3 length: 15; V gene: TRBV21-1; J gene: TRBJ2-5; clone size: once; D gene: NA; CDR3 protein: CASSRTGTGPITQYF; CDR3 DNA: TGTGCCAGCAGCAGAACCGGAACAGGCCCAATAACCCAGTACTTC
CDR3 length: 16; V gene: TRBV10-3; J gene: TRBJ1-6; clone size: once; D gene: TRBD1; CDR3 protein: CAISGGQGFYNSPLHF; CDR3 DNA: TGTGCCATCAGTGGTGGACAGGGGTTCTATAATTCACCCCTCCACTTT
CDR3 length: 14; V gene: TRBV6-4; J gene: TRBJ1-6; clone size: NA; D gene: NA; CDR3 protein: CASSDTFSNSPLHF; CDR3 DNA: TGTGCCAGCAGTGACACGTTCAGTAATTCACCCCTCCACTTT
CDR3 length: 14; V gene: TRBV18; J gene: TRBJ2-1; clone size: NA; D gene: NA; CDR3 protein: CASSPPSVHNEQFF; CDR3 DNA: TGTGCCAGCTCACCACCCTCAGTCCACAATGAGCAGTTCTTC
CDR3 length: 12; V gene: TRBV30; J gene: TRBJ2-5; clone size: NA; D gene: NA; CDR3 protein: CAWSSYQETQYF; CDR3 DNA: TGTGCCTGGAGTTCGTACCAAGAGACCCAGTACTTC
CDR3 length: 15; V gene: TRBV7-2; J gene: TRBJ1-3; clone size: NA; D gene: TRBD1; CDR3 protein: CASSLETGSGNTIYF; CDR3 DNA: TGTGCCAGCAGCTTAGAGACAGGGTCTGGAAACACCATATATTTT
CDR3 length: 14; V gene: TRBV11-2; J gene: TRBJ1-6; clone size: NA; D gene: NA; CDR3 protein: CASSQSVGDSPLHF; CDR3 DNA: TGTGCCAGCAGCCAAAGTGTGGGGGATTCACCCCTCCACTTT
CDR3 length: 14; V gene: TRBV11-2; J gene: TRBJ2-3; clone size: NA; D gene: NA; CDR3 protein: CASSPGAFTDTQYF; CDR3 DNA: TGTGCCAGCAGCCCCGGGGCCTTCACAGATACGCAGTATTTT
CDR3 length: 17; V gene: TRBV30; J gene: TRBJ2-7; clone size: NA; D gene: NA; CDR3 protein: CAWSSPGTINGSYEQYF; CDR3 DNA: TGTGCCTGGAGTAGTCCCGGGACAATAAACGGGTCCTACGAGCAGTACTTC
CDR3 length: 15; V gene: TRBV28; J gene: TRBJ2-3; clone size: NA; D gene: TRBD1; CDR3 protein: CASRGDRVGTDTQYF; CDR3 DNA: TGTGCCAGCAGGGGGGACAGGGTTGGCACAGATACGCAGTATTTT
CDR3 length: 16; V gene: TRBV19; J gene: TRBJ2-1; clone size: NA; D gene: TRBD1; CDR3 protein: CASSQPRTGPYNEQFF; CDR3 DNA: TGTGCCAGTAGCCAACCTCGGACAGGACCCTACAATGAGCAGTTCTTC
CDR3 length: 13; V gene: TRBV6-1; J gene: TRBJ2-7; clone size: medium-sized; D gene: TRBD1; CDR3 protein: CASSGTGGYEQYF; CDR3 DNA: TGTGCCAGCAGTGGGACAGGGGGCTACGAGCAGTACTTC
CDR3 length: 11; V gene: TRBV2; J gene: TRBJ2-5; clone size: NA; D gene: NA; CDR3 protein: CASSSSGTQYF; CDR3 DNA: TGTGCCAGCAGTTCCTCAGGGACCCAGTACTTC
CDR3 length: 11; V gene: TRBV7-9; J gene: TRBJ2-1; clone size: few; D gene: NA; CDR3 protein: CASSLDRSQFF; CDR3 DNA: TGTGCCAGCAGTTTGGACCGGTCGCAGTTCTTC
CDR3 length: 13; V gene: TRBV7-6; J gene: TRBJ2-3; clone size: NA; D gene: NA; CDR3 protein: CASSPGRGRSQYF; CDR3 DNA: TGTGCCAGCAGCCCGGGACGGGGGAGGTCGCAGTATTTT
CDR3 length: 16; V gene: TRBV7-2; J gene: TRBJ1-5; clone size: NA; D gene: NA; CDR3 protein: CASSQQGGASNQPQHF; CDR3 DNA: TGTGCCAGCAGTCAGCAGGGTGGGGCTAGCAATCAGCCCCAGCATTTT
CDR3 length: 11; V gene: TRBV5-1; J gene: TRBJ2-5; clone size: few; D gene: NA; CDR3 protein: CASSLEETQYF; CDR3 DNA: TGCGCCAGCAGCTTGGAAGAGACCCAGTACTTC
CDR3 length: 15; V gene: TRBV15; J gene: TRBJ2-7; clone size: NA; D gene: NA; CDR3 protein: CATSRVGGLVHEQYF; CDR3 DNA: TGTGCCACCAGCAGAGTAGGTGGTTTGGTCCACGAGCAGTACTTC
CDR3 length: 17; V gene: TRBV4-2; J gene: TRBJ2-5; clone size: NA; D gene: NA; CDR3 protein: CASSQDPEGGLQETQYF; CDR3 DNA: TGTGCCAGCAGCCAAGATCCCGAGGGGGGGCTCCAAGAGACCCAGTACTTC
CDR3 length: 14; V gene: TRBV19; J gene: TRBJ2-7; clone size: NA; D gene: TRBD2; CDR3 protein: CASNAGTTSYEQYF; CDR3 DNA: TGTGCCAGTAACGCCGGGACTACATCCTACGAGCAGTACTTC
CDR3 length: 18; V gene: TRBV5-5; J gene: TRBJ2-1; clone size: NA; D gene: TRBD2; CDR3 protein: CASSSRLAGGSSYNEQFF; CDR3 DNA: TGTGCCAGCAGCTCCAGACTAGCGGGTGGAAGCTCCTACAATGAGCAGTTCTTC
CDR3 length: 16; V gene: TRBV5-5; J gene: TRBJ2-7; clone size: NA; D gene: NA; CDR3 protein: CASSLASGLRGYEQYF; CDR3 DNA: TGTGCCAGCAGCTTGGCATCAGGGCTTCGTGGGTACGAGCAGTACTTC